Described below is a single T cell receptor (beta chain) sequence and its context. Other DNA sequences from this sample encode an identical CDR3 as well. V was clipped by 3 bases and J by 1 base; unmatched bases: 3. This CDR3 spans 14 amino acids. In germline, CDR1 is SGHRS, CDR2 YFSETQ. This sample stems from a study of blood T cell repertoires in COVID-19. Study-level information: The United States, Italy and Spain provided the acute and convalescent COVID-19 samples.

Sequencing used immunoSEQ multiplex PCR; TCRdb keeps in-frame clones, though not all of them. The sample shows roughly 430,000 clones, approximately 91% of them seen only once. Participants reported their clinical history, and cohort assignment relied on those reports. The sample was PBMCs or T cells enriched from blood (not recorded which). The receptor's source is a woman aged 40 to 49 with acute COVID-19. This rearrangement joins TRBV5-1 to TRBJ2-7, with TRBD1 identical over 8 bases. CDR3 sequence reads: CASSSRQGSYEQYF. CDR3 coding DNA: TGCGCCAGCAGCTCTAGACAGGGGTCCTACGAGCAGTACTTC.